A single sample is the source of the 2 T cell receptor beta chains below, sequenced in a study of cytomegalovirus exposure and HLA in healthy donors. The PCR contained 60 Vbeta and 13 Jbeta primers. Only in-frame clones appear in the TCRdb table, and some are missing; sequencing was by immunoSEQ multiplex PCR. The sample lists approximately 150,000 clones; 70% to 90% were seen once. Sequencing input: PBMCs. These receptors were taken from a man aged 25 to 40 in good health and CMV-seropositive.

This chain joins TRBV2 and TRBJ2-7; 11 bases align to TRBD1. The CDR3 runs 13 residues. J was trimmed by 6 bases and V by 6 bases; bases with no gene match: 4. Germline assignment: CDR1 SNHLY and CDR2 FYNNEI. Here the CDR3 DNA reads TGTGCCAGCAGGGGGGACAGGGGGGGCGAGCAGTACGTC. This sequence encodes CASRGDRGGEQYV.

The rearrangement uses TRBV5-4 and TRBJ2-5; the D is unclear. CDR1 is SGHNT and CDR2 is YYREEE in the germline V gene (reference sequence). This CDR3 has 14 residues. V lost 4 bases and J 5 bases, leaving 15 bases between the germline ends. CDR3 DNA sequence: TGTGCCAGCAGCGCCAGCCAGCGCCTCGAGACCCAGTACTTC. It translates to CASSASQRLETQYF. Combining the CDR3 with reference TRBV5-4 and TRBJ2-5 gives the whole variable domain ETGVTQSPTHLIKTRGQQVTLRCSSQSGHNTVSWYQQALGQGPQFIFQYYREEENGRGNFPPRFSGLQFPNYSSELNVNALELDDSALYLCASSASQRLETQYFGPGTRLLVL.